This T cell receptor beta chain was captured in a study of response to subunit inactivated influenza vaccine. Germline CDR1 is MDHEN and CDR2 is SYDVKM. The CDR3 spans 16 residues. The ends lost 4 bases at V and 2 bases at J; junction bases unmatched: 11. Study-wide points: Every seasonal influenza vaccination brings in few new T cells, the authors suggested.

Via MiXCR, TCRdb re-called the RT-PCR reads, giving one row per CDR3 protein. Among about half a million distinct CDR3 sequences, over 9.5% were seen once, and the ten largest hold 9.5% to 15%. To note about this clonotype: Its specificity is unknown.

This sample comprised PBMCs from blood, obtained roughly 46 days after vaccination. The V call is TRBV28, the J call TRBJ2-7, with 7 bases identical to TRBD2. The TCR originated in a man aged 50 to 59 who received an inactivated influenza vaccine. In DNA, the CDR3 is TGTGCCAGCAGTTCAGACTGGGGGAGGGGAACCTACGAGCAGTACTTC. Its translation is CASSSDWGRGTYEQYF.